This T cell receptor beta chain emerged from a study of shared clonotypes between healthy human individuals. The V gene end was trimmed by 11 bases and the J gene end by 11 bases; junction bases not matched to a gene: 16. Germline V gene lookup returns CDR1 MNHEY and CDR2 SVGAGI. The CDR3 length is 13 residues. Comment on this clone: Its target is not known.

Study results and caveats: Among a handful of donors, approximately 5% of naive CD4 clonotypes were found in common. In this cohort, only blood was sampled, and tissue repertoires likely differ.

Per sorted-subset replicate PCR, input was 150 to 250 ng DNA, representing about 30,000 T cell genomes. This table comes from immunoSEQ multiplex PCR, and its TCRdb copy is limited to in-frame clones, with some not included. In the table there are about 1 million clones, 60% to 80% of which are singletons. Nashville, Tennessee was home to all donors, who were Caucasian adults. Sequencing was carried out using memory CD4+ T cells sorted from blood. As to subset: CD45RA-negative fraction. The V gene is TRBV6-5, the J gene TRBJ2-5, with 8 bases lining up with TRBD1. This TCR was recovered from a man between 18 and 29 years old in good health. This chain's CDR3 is CAAGGGTLREQYF. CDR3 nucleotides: TGTGCCGCAGGGGGCGGGACCTTGAGGGAGCAGTACTTC.